These 9 T cell receptor beta chains share one sample of origin, sequenced in a study of post-analysis software for immune sequencing data. Study conclusions and caveats: With TRBV5-6, TRBV5-1 and TRBV20-1 included, 5 or 6 TRBV segments were more frequent in patients than in controls.

Unique molecular identifiers were present in the TCR beta cDNA libraries. A single record per CDR3 protein comes from TCRdb applying MiXCR to the PCR reads. The data contain some 690,000 distinct CDR3 sequences, around 27% of them singletons. Their cognate antigens are unknown. Sequenced material: blood. The source of these receptors is a girl under 18 with multiple sclerosis.

This clonotype was found a few times. This chain uses TRBV7-2 with TRBJ2-1; the match to TRBD2 covers 16 bases. The V and J ends lost 5 bases and 10 bases, in that order; junction bases with no gene match: 8. Per the germline V gene, CDR1 is SGHTA and CDR2 is FQGNSA. There are 16 residues in the CDR3. CDR3 residues: CASSRGTSGRDGEQFF. The DNA of the CDR3 is TGTGCCAGCAGCCGCGGGACTAGCGGGAGGGACGGGGAGCAGTTCTTC.

This chain connects TRBV5-1 to TRBJ1-1; 10 bases match TRBD1. Germline CDR1 and CDR2: SGHRS and YFSETQ. Trimming at V came to 4 bases and at J to 4 bases, leaving 7 bases not matched to a gene. CDR3 length: 15 residues. The CDR3 DNA reads as TGCGCCAGCAGCCCCGCCGGGACAGGGGTCACTGAAGCTTTCTTT. The encoded protein is CASSPAGTGVTEAFF.

The CDR3 DNA reads as TGTGCCAGCAGGCCCAGCGGGAGAGAGACCCAGTACTTC. It yields the protein CASRPSGRETQYF. The chain is built from TRBV14 and TRBJ2-7; 8 nucleotides align to TRBD2. The last part of the DNA fits TRBJ2-5 better; the J call may be wrong. Germline CDR1 reads SGHDN; CDR2 reads FVKESK. The CDR3 runs to 13 residues.

This clonotype was recorded at least ten times. This sequence joins TRBV4-3 and TRBJ2-7; D could derive from TRBD1 or TRBD2 (5 bases each). V lost 1 base, J lost 6 bases, and 13 bases lay in between. Germline lookup yields CDR1 LGHNA and CDR2 YSLEER. There are 14 residues in the CDR3. The CDR3 spells CASSQVRVGVEQYF. In nucleotides, the CDR3 is TGCGCCAGCAGCCAAGTAAGAGTGGGGGTCGAGCAGTACTTC.

The V gene is TRBV20-1, the J gene TRBJ2-7; D is unresolved. Germline V gene data show CDR1 as DFQATT and CDR2 as SNEGSKA (reference sequence). V lost 3 bases, J lost 2 bases, and 8 bases lay in between. This CDR3 region has 12 residues. DNA of the CDR3: TGCAGTGCTAGCGGTAGGACCTACGAGCAGTACTTC. Translation gives CSASGRTYEQYF.

The J gene is TRBJ2-5, the V gene TRBV20-1; TRBD1 matches 8 bases. Losses at the gene ends were 5 bases for V and 4 bases for J; bases not matched to a gene: 9. CDR3 size: 14 residues. Per the germline V gene, CDR1 is DFQATT and CDR2 is SNEGSKA (reference sequence). CDR3 residues: CSARTGQGRETQYF. The CDR3 nucleotides are TGCAGTGCTCGCACCGGACAGGGCCGAGAGACCCAGTACTTC.

The sample holds a few counts of this clonotype. The chain has TRBV7-9 and TRBJ2-1; the D is unclear. The V end was cut by 1 base, the J end by 6 bases, with 13 bases between. Germline V gene data show CDR1 as SEHNR and CDR2 as FQNEAQ (reference sequence). The CDR3 spans 15 residues. The CDR3 DNA reads as TGTGCCAGCAGCTTAGGTTATAGTGGGCGCAATGAGCAGTTCTTC. Its translation is CASSLGYSGRNEQFF.

This clonotype was seen a few times. This rearrangement joins TRBV29-1 to TRBJ2-2; D unclear. Germline V gives CDR1 SQVTM, CDR2 ANQGSEA. The CDR3 is 12 residues long. Trimming pared 4 bases from V and 4 bases from J, leaving 7 bases between. The CDR3 bases are TGCAGCGTTGTTCGTCGCACCGGGGAGCTGTTTTTT. Its translation is CSVVRRTGELFF.

Many counts were recorded for this clonotype. The V gene is TRBV29-1, the J gene TRBJ2-3; D is perhaps TRBD2 (5 bases). Germline CDR1 is SQVTM and CDR2 is ANQGSEA. The CDR3 runs 13 residues. The V and J ends lost 5 bases and 0 bases respectively, with 9 bases between them. In DNA form, the CDR3 reads TGCAGCGTTTCTAGCAGAAGCACAGATACGCAGTATTTT. Translating gives CSVSSRSTDTQYF.